This T cell receptor beta chain was recorded in a study of blood T cell repertoires in COVID-19 (TCRdb year 2020). In terms of the full investigation: Samples from collaborators originated in the United States, Italy and Spain and spanned both the acute and convalescent phases of COVID-19. The prospective study material was composed of cDNA or gDNA derived from T cells, B-cell-depleted T cells, or PBMCs. Subjects who had been exposed to COVID-19, were actively infected with it, or had recovered from it provided the deeply sampled blood TCRbeta repertoires that made up the dataset. The repertoires were released in a freely available public database meant as a resource for research on the immune response to SARS-CoV-2. The samples were drawn from two sources: the first 160 participants of the ongoing ImmuneRACE study, and 1,200 or so subjects contributed by 6 global collaborators. Nearly every sample came with metadata listing a de-identified subject ID, COVID-19 status, age in years and sex. Where available, HLA class I and class II types were obtained from metadata supplied by the sample provider rather than from assay-based typing.

TCRbeta CDR3 regions were amplified from genomic DNA using the immunoSEQ Assay, a bias-controlled multiplex PCR. The original methods were these. Nucleated cell counts per sample were estimated from amplification of reference gene primers within the assay. To quantify the absolute abundance of each unique TCRbeta CDR3 rearrangement, sequence reads were collapsed and filtered. For each sample, productive Simpson clonality was calculated by taking the square root of Simpson's diversity index across productive rearrangements. TCRdb holds this immuneACCESS table with in-frame rearrangements only. Some clones are missing; in checked studies, unresolved V genes explain under half, and the rest has no known cause. That table is the source of V, J and clone size, and D and trimming were worked out from the DNA. The sample records 100,000 to 150,000 clones, 60% to 80% of which are singletons. The ten largest clones add up to roughly 8.6% of the sample.

V and J lose 2 bases and 3 bases, and a span of 7 bases separates them. Spanning cysteine to phenylalanine, the CDR3 consists of 13 amino acids. Of all the DNA, just the CDR3 is kept, 39 bases in frame from base 1. CDR1 and CDR2 (MNHEY, SVGAGI) derive from the germline V gene. Findings and caveats that apply to the study as a whole: Clinical and demographic metadata were provided uncurated, with the amount varying by source and participant.

A word on this clone: Its antigen is unknown. Base-call qualities are not available, and no considerably larger clone is one nucleotide away.

The collaborating institutions used their own protocols to collect whole blood in K2EDTA tubes. For TCRbeta analysis, collaborators shipped samples in one of three forms: frozen whole blood, isolated PBMCs, or DNA extracted from either of those sample types. The sequenced sample was peripheral blood. This TCR came from a human donor in a cohort sampled during active COVID-19. The sequence joins TRBV6-5 to TRBJ2-5; the best D guess is TRBD1, with 6 bases matching. The DNA reads as follows: TGTGCCAGCAGTTACGCAGGGGAAGAGACCCAGTACTTC. Protein translation: CASSYAGEETQYF.